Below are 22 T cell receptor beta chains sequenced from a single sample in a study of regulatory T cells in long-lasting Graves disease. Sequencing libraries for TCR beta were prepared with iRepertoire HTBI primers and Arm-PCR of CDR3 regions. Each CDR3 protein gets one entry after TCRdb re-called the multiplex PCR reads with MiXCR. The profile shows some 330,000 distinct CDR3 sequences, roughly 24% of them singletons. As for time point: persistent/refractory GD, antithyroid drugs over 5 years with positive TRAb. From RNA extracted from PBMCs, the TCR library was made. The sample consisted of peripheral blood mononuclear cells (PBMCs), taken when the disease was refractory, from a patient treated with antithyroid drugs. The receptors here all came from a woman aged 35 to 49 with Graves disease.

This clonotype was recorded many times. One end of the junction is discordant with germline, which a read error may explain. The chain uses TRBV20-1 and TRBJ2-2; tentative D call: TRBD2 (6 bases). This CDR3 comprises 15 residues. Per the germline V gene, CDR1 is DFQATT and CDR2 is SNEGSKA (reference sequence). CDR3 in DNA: TGCAGTGCCAGAGTGCGGGGAGCGACCACCGGGGAGCTGTTTTTT. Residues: CSARVRGATTGELFF.

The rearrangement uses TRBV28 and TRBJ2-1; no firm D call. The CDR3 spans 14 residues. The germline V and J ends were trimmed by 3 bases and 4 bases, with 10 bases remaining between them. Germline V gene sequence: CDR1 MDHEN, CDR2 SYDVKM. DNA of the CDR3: TGTGCCAGCAGTTTCCCCCCATGGTACAATGAGCAGTTCTTC. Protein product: CASSFPPWYNEQFF. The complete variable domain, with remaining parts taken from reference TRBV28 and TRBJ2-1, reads DVKVTQSSRYLVKRTGEKVFLECVQDMDHENMFWYRQDPGLGLRLIYFSYDVKMKEKGDIPEGYSVSREKKERFSLILESASTNQTSMYLCASSFPPWYNEQFFGPGTRLTVL.

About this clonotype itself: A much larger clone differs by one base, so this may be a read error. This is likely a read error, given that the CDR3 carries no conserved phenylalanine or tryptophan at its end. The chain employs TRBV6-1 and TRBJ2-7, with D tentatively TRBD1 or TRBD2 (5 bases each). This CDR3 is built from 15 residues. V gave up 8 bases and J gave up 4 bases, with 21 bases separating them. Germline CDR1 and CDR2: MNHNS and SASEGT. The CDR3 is CASASGAHVVYEQYS. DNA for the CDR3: TGTGCCAGCGCATCCGGGGCCCACGTAGTGTACGAGCAGTACTCC.

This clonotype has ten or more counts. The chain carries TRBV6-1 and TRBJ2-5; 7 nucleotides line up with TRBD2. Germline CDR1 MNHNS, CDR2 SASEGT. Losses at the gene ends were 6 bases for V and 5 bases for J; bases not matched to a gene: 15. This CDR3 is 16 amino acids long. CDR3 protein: CASSRNIKRDGETQYF. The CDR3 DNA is TGTGCCAGCAGCCGCAATATTAAGCGGGATGGCGAGACCCAGTACTTC.

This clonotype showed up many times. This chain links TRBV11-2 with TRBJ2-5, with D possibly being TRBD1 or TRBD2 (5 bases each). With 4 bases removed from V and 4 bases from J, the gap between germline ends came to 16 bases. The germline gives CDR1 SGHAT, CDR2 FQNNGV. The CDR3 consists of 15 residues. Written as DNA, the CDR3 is TGTGCCAGCAGCTCGTTGGGGGATTGGCCAGAGACCCAGTACTTC. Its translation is CASSSLGDWPETQYF.

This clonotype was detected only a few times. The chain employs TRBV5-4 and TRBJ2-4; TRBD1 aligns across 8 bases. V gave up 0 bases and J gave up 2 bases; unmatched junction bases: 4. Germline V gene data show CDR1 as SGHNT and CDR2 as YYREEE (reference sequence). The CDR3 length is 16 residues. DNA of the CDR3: TGTGCCAGCAGCTTGGGACAGGGGATGTCCAAAAACATTCAGTACTTC. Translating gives CASSLGQGMSKNIQYF.

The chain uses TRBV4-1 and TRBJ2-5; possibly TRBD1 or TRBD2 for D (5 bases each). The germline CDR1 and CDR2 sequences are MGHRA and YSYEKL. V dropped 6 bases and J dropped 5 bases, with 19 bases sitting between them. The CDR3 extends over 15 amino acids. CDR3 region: CASRMGPLPRETQYF. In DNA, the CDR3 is TGCGCCAGCAGGATGGGACCGCTCCCTCGGGAGACCCAGTACTTC.

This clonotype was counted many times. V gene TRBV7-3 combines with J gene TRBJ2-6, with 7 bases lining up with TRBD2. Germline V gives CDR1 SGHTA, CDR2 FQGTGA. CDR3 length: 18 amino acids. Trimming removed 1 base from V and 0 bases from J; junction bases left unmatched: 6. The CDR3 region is CASSLIGGSTSGANVLTF. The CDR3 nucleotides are TGTGCCAGCAGCTTAATTGGCGGGAGCACCTCTGGGGCCAACGTCCTGACTTTC.

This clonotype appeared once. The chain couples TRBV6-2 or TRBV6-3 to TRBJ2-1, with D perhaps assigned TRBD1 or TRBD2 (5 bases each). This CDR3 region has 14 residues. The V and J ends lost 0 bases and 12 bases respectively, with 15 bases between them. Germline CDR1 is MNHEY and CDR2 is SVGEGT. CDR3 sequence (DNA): TGTGCCAGCAGTTACTCAAGCGAGTGGGGGACGCAGTTCTTC. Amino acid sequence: CASSYSSEWGTQFF.

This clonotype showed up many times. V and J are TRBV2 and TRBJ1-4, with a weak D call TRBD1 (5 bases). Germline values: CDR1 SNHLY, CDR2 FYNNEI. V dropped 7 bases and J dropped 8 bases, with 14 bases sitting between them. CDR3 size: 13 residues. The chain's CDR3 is CASKGAGREKLFF. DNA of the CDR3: TGTGCCAGCAAAGGGGCCGGGAGGGAAAAACTGTTTTTT.

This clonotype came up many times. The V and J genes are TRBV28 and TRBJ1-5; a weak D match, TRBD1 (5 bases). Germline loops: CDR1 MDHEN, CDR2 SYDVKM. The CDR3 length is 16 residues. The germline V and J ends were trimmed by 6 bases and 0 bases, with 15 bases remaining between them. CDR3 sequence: CASRPRDRFSNQPQHF. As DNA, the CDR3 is TGTGCCAGCAGGCCGCGGGACCGGTTTAGCAATCAGCCCCAGCATTTT.

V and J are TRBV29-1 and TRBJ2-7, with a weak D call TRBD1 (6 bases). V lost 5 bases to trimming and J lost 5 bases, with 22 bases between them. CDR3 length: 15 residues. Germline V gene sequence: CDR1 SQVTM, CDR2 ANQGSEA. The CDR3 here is CSVSKKGVERNEQYF. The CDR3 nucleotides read TGCAGCGTTTCCAAAAAGGGGGTTGAGAGGAACGAGCAGTACTTC.

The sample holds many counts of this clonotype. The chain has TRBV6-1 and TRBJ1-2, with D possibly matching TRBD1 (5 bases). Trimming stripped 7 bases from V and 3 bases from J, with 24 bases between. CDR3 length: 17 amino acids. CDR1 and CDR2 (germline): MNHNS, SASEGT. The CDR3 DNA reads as TGTGCCAGCATGGATGATGGGGGACCTTCGTTCCACTATGGCTACACCTTC. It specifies CASMDDGGPSFHYGYTF.

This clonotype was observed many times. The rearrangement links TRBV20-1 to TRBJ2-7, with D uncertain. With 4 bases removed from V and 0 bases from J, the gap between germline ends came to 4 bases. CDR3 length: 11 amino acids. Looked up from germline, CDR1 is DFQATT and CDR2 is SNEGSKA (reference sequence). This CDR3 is CSATHSYEQYF. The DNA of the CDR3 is TGCAGTGCTACTCACTCCTACGAGCAGTACTTC.

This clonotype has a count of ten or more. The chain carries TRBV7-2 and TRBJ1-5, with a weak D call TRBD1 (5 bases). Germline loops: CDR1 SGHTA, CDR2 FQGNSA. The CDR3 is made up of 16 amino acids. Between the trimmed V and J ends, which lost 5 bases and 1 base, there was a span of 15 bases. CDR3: CASSSGTGRSNQPQHF. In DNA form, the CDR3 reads TGTGCCAGCAGCAGCGGGACCGGAAGAAGCAATCAGCCCCAGCATTTT.

The CDR3 here is CASSPFVAESGDTQYF. The DNA of the CDR3 is TGTGCCAGCAGTCCCTTCGTAGCGGAGTCAGGGGATACGCAGTATTTT. V gene TRBV7-9 combines with J gene TRBJ2-3; D perhaps matches TRBD2 (6 bases). Germline-derived CDR1 and CDR2 are SEHNR and FQNEAQ (reference sequence). Trimming removed 6 bases from V and 6 bases from J, with 22 bases in between. The CDR3 contains 16 residues.

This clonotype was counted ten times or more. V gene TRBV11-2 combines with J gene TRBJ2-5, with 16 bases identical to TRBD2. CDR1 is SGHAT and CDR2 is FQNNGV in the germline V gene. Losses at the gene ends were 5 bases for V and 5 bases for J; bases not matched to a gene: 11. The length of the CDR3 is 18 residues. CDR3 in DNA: TGTGCCAGCAGCCACCGAGGGACTAGCGGGAGGGCCAGGGAGACCCAGTACTTC. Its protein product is CASSHRGTSGRARETQYF. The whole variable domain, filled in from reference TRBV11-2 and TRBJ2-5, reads EAGVAQSPRYKIIEKRQSVAFWCNPISGHATLYWYQQILGQGPKLLIQFQNNGVVDDSQLPKDRFSAERLKGVDSTLKIQPAKLEDSAVYLCASSHRGTSGRARETQYFGPGTRLLVL.

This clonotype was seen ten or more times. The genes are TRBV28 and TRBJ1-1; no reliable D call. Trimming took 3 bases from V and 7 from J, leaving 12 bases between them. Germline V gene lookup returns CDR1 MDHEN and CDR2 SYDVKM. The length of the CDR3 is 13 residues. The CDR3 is CASSFALLYEAFF. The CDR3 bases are TGTGCCAGCAGTTTTGCGCTGCTGTATGAAGCTTTCTTT.

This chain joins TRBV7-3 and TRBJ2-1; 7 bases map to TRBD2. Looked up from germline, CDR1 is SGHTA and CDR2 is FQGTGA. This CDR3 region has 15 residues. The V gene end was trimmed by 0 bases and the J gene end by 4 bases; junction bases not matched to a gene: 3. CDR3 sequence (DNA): TGTGCCAGCAGCTTAACAGGGAGGGGTTACAATGAGCAGTTCTTC. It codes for CASSLTGRGYNEQFF.

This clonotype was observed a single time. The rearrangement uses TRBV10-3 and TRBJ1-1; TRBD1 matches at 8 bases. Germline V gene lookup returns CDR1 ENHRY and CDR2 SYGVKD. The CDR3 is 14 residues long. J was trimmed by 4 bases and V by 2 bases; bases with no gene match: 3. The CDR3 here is CAISEGQGTTEAFF. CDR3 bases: TGTGCCATCAGTGAGGGACAGGGAACCACTGAAGCTTTCTTT.

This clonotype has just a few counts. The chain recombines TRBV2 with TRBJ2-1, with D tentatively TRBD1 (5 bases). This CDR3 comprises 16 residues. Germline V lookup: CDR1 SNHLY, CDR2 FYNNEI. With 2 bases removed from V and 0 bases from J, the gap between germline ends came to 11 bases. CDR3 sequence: CASSEQGLSSYNEQFF. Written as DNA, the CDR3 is TGTGCCAGCAGTGAACAGGGCTTGAGCTCCTACAATGAGCAGTTCTTC.

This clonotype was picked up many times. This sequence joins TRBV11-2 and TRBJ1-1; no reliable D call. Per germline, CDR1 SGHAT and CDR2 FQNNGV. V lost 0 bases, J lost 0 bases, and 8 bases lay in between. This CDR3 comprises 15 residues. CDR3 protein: CASSLDPGLNTEAFF. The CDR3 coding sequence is TGTGCCAGCAGCTTAGATCCGGGATTGAACACTGAAGCTTTCTTT.